Included here is one TCR beta chain sequence, with context. The antigen it recognizes is unknown. HCMV serostatus was determined by detecting HCMV-specific IgG in serum with a commercial ELISA kit. Peripheral blood mononuclear cells were isolated from blood by Ficoll density gradient centrifugation. This record belongs to a study of T cells expressing NK-cell markers (TCRdb year 2020). For the wider study: TCR beta-chain repertoires were profiled in sorted CD3+CD56+NKG2C+, CD3+CD56+NKG2C- and CD3+CD56-NKG2C+ T-cell subsets from eight donors. Of the eight sequenced donors, seven were found to be HCMV-seropositive and one was found to be HCMV-seronegative. The study sequenced eight donors, all healthy volunteers chosen at random: three men and five women. Sequencing of the libraries produced 2 x 150 bp reads on Illumina HiSeq 2000/2500, MiSeq or NextSeq.

Sequencing took place on an Illumina HiSeq 2000. The TCR beta cDNA libraries were made using 5'RACE template switching, a step that added both a universal primer site and unique molecular identifiers. Synthesis of cDNA was primed from the TCR beta constant segment and was followed by two consecutive PCR amplification steps. The original pipeline was this. MIGEC was used to demultiplex reads and group reads by UMI, and MiTCR was used to assemble and quantify clonotypes. Only TCR cDNA sequences supported by at least two reads were kept to exclude erroneous sequences. The tcR package was used for downstream repertoire analysis, and clonotypes were matched between fractions using CDR3 nucleotide sequence together with V segment. Antigen specificity was annotated against VDJdb with VDJmatch, allowing one amino acid substitution in CDR3. Following reprocessing of the reads by TCRdb, the data hold one row per CDR3 protein sequence and no DNA is available. The V and J calls reflect TCRdb's pipeline rather than the authors' work. The sample's own table lists about 410,000 distinct CDR3 sequences. Around 10% of the sample lies in the top ten.

From the cysteine up to the phenylalanine, the CDR3 has a length of 15 residues. The entry carries no DNA sequence. Reading the germline V gene (reference sequence) gives CDR1 LGHDT and CDR2 YNNKEL. Overall study results and their limits: For several donors, the dominant CD3+CD56+NKG2C+ clonotypes were among the top 10 CD8+ clonotypes and accounted for roughly 1.0-8% of CD8+ T cells. Those dominant clonotypes were again the most abundant among CD3+CD56-NKG2C+ cells in a handful of donors, at about 25-60.1%. It remained unclear whether the expanded NKG2C-expressing T cell clones were specific for HCMV antigens.

This receptor was obtained from a woman aged 45-65 years in good health. Donor details come from another sample of the same person, matched by shared clones. Sequenced input: blood T cells: a sorted CD56 or NKG2C T cell subset, CD4+ or CD8+ T cells, or bulk PBMC T cells (not recorded which). The chain joins TRBV3-1 to TRBJ2-1; TCRdb calls TRBD1, which cannot be checked without DNA. The CDR3 region: CASSQVGGTYNEQFF.